This TCR beta chain was recorded in a study of blood T cells in healthy people across ages. At the level of the study: About one barcoded beta molecule per two T cells was captured by template switching.

This CDR3 contains 15 residues. V was pared by 5 bases and J by 5 bases, with 6 bases of the junction left unmatched. Germline CDR1 SGHTA, CDR2 FQGNSA. The authors isolated at least 6 million PBMCs per sample. This clonotype was observed a handful of times. Its antigen is undetermined. Overall study results and limits: PBMC samples, being unsorted, prevented any conclusive comparison of naive and antigen-experienced cells.

The authors ran a second PCR of roughly 6 to 12 cycles using a sample-barcoded 5' primer and a J-beta primer mix. TCRdb redid the calling of the 5' RACE reads with MiXCR, one entry per CDR3 protein. Among about 1.4 million distinct CDR3 sequences listed, 45% to 70% were seen once. Sequencing was done on a sample of blood. The chain combines TRBV7-2 with TRBJ2-3, with 11 bases fitting TRBD2. The clonotype was recovered from a man younger than 35 in good health. The CDR3 reads CASSASGRRVDTQYF. Written as DNA, the CDR3 is TGTGCCAGCAGCGCTAGCGGGAGGCGCGTAGATACGCAGTATTTT.